This T cell receptor beta chain was recovered during a study of T cells after yellow fever vaccination. The authors made TCR cDNA by 5'RACE template switching, adding a universal primer site and UMIs. TCRdb re-analysed the 5' RACE reads in MiXCR, keeping a single row per CDR3 protein. The data show about 68,000 distinct CDR3 sequences, with about 7% seen just once and roughly 35% held by the top ten. This clonotype was seen at least ten times. The antigen is not known. With 1 base removed from V and 6 bases from J, the gap between germline ends came to 14 bases. Germline loops: CDR1 MGHRA, CDR2 YSYEKL. The CDR3 loop spans 15 amino acids. Study-level findings and limits: It was a small share of clonotypes that appeared in both CD4 and CD8 compartments.

The sequencing here drew on CD8+ T cells sorted from PBMCs, taken roughly 45 days after the first yellow fever vaccination. This sequence joins TRBV4-1 and TRBJ2-3; weak D call: TRBD2 (7 bases). The receptor's source is a young man who received the YFV17D yellow fever vaccine. The CDR3 coding sequence is TGCGCCAGCAGCCAAGGCCGGGGGGCAGGGGATACGCAGTATTTT. Amino acids: CASSQGRGAGDTQYF.